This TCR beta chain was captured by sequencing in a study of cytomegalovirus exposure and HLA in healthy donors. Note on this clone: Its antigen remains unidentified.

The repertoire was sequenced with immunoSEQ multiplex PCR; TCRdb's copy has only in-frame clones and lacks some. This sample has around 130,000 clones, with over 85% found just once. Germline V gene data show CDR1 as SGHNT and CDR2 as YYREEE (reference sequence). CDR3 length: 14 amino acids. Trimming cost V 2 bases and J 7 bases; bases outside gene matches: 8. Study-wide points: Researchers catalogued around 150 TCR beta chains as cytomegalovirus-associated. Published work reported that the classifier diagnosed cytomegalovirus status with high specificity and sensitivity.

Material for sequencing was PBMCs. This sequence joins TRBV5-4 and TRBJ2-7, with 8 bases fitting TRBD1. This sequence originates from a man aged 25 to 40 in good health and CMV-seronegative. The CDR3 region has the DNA TGTGCCAGCAGCTTCGCAGGGGGCTCTGGTGAGCAGTACTTC. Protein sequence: CASSFAGGSGEQYF.